Listed below are T cell receptor beta chains from one sample, sequenced in a study of T cells in Graves' hyperthyroidism and ophthalmopathy. In TCRdb, the multiplex PCR reads were re-called with MiXCR into one record per CDR3 protein. Among some 300,000 distinct CDR3 sequences listed, roughly 20% were seen once. Sequencing was carried out using blood. Every receptor here comes from a man aged 45-65 years with Graves' ophthalmopathy. Each CDR3 is given with its conserved first and last residue. The D gene is left open where the match is weak. Size tells how often a clone was seen (once, few, many) or the class of an expanded clone, and some rows leave it out.

J gene,V gene,clone size,D gene,CDR3 DNA,CDR3 protein
TRBJ1-4,TRBV2,many,TRBD1,TGTGCCAGCAGTGAATTGGACAGGGATAATGAAAAACTGTTTTTT,CASSELDRDNEKLFF
TRBJ2-2,TRBV30,few,TRBD2,TGTGCCTGGAGACTAGCGGGAAACACCGGGGAGCTGTTTTTT,CAWRLAGNTGELFF
TRBJ1-4,TRBV3-1,many,.,TGTGCCAGCAGCCAAGAATCCCACAGGAATGAAAAACTGTTTTTT,CASSQESHRNEKLFF
TRBJ2-7,TRBV5-1,many,.,TGCGCCAGCAGCTTGGATCGCGAGCAGTACTTC,CASSLDREQYF
TRBJ1-1,TRBV29-1,few,.,TGCAGCGTTGTTGGGGTCCGCACTGAAGCTTTCTTT,CSVVGVRTEAFF
TRBJ2-1,TRBV24-1,many,.,TGTGCCACCAGTGATTTTGACACCCAGGGGTTCAATGAGCAGTTCTTC,CATSDFDTQGFNEQFF
TRBJ2-1,TRBV20-1,once,TRBD2,TGCAGTGCTAGAGCTCAAACTAGCGGGAGGGTCCCGAGCTCCTACAATGAGCAGTTCTTC,CSARAQTSGRVPSSYNEQFF
TRBJ2-5,TRBV18,many,.,TGTGCCAGCTCACCACAGGGGCTTCAAGAGACCCAGTACTTC,CASSPQGLQETQYF
TRBJ1-2,TRBV20-1,.,.,TGCAGTGCTAGAGTTGTGGGTGGCTACACCTTC,CSARVVGGYTF
TRBJ2-7,TRBV7-8,many,TRBD2,TGTGCCAGCAGCTTAAGGGTAGCGGGAGAGAGCCACGAGCAGTACTTC,CASSLRVAGESHEQYF
TRBJ1-2,TRBV20-1,.,.,TGCAGTGCCAGAGGGGGTGATGGCTACACCTTC,CSARGGDGYTF
TRBJ2-2,TRBV11-2,.,TRBD2,TGTGCCAGCAGCCCCATAGGACTAGCGGGTGGAACCGGGGAGCTGTTTTTT,CASSPIGLAGGTGELFF
TRBJ2-3,TRBV5-1,.,TRBD1,TGCGCCAGCACCCGAAATTCCGGGACAGGGTCAGATACGCAGTATTTT,CASTRNSGTGSDTQYF
TRBJ2-2,TRBV3-1,few,.,TGTGCCAGTAGGACAGCACAGAACACCGGGGAGCTGTTTTTT,CASRTAQNTGELFF
TRBJ1-4,TRBV20-1,.,.,TGCAGTGCCCAGGACATGGGGTCAGGAACCGGTGAAAAACTGTTTTTT,CSAQDMGSGTGEKLFF
TRBJ2-5,TRBV11-2,.,TRBD2,TGTGCCAGCAGCTATCAAACCGGGACTAGCGGGGAAGAGACCCAGTACTTC,CASSYQTGTSGEETQYF
TRBJ1-4,TRBV18,many,.,TGTGCCAGCTCTGGGGGGCCGGCGAACGAAAAACTGTTTTTT,CASSGGPANEKLFF
TRBJ1-4,TRBV6-6,few,.,TGTGCCAGCAGTTACGCCTCCGGAGTCCATTCGGAAAAACTGTTTTTT,CASSYASGVHSEKLFF
TRBJ1-1,TRBV7-9,many,TRBD1,TGTGCCAGCAGCGTGGGACAGGGGACGGAAGCTTTCTTT,CASSVGQGTEAFF
TRBJ1-1,TRBV28,.,.,TGTGCCAGCAGCCATCTGGCCAGGAGCAGGGGAGAAGCTTTCTTT,CASSHLARSRGEAFF
TRBJ2-1,TRBV6-1,many,TRBD2,TGTGCCAGCAGTCCGGGACACAGCGGGAGCCCCTCCTACAATGAGCAGTTCTTC,CASSPGHSGSPSYNEQFF
TRBJ2-1,TRBV24-1,few,.,TGTGCCACCAGTGATTTGAAGGCAGGGGCTAATGAGCAGTTCTTC,CATSDLKAGANEQFF
TRBJ1-6,TRBV7-2,many,TRBD1,TGTGCCAGCAGCTCCCGGGGACAGGGGGCATATAATTCACCCCTCCACTTT,CASSSRGQGAYNSPLHF
TRBJ1-2,TRBV6-1,.,TRBD1,TGTGCCAGCAGCCTACAGGGGATGAACTATGGCTACACCTTC,CASSLQGMNYGYTF
TRBJ2-7,TRBV19,few,.,TGTGCCAGTAGTATACGGTGGCAGGGTGGTCACGAGCAGTACTTC,CASSIRWQGGHEQYF
TRBJ1-2,TRBV27,.,.,TGTGCCAGCAGGCCGGGTCGGGCATATGGCTACACCTTC,CASRPGRAYGYTF
TRBJ2-7,TRBV12-5,.,.,TGTGCTAGTGGCCCGTGGGGAAAGGCCAGCCACTCCTACGAGCAGTACTTC,CASGPWGKASHSYEQYF
TRBJ2-3,TRBV20-1,many,TRBD2,TGCAGTGCCCTTAGCGGGACCCGCACAGATACGCAGTATTTT,CSALSGTRTDTQYF
TRBJ2-5,TRBV10-3,few,.,TGTGCCATCAGTGAATTGGCAACACAAGAGACCCAGTACTTC,CAISELATQETQYF
TRBJ1-1,TRBV5-1,many,TRBD1,TGCGCCAGCAGCTTGGAGGGACAGATAACTGAAGCTTTCTTT,CASSLEGQITEAFF
TRBJ1-6,TRBV27,.,TRBD1,TGTGCCAGCAGTTCGGACAGGTCTTCTTCACCCCTCCACTTT,CASSSDRSSSPLHF
TRBJ2-3,TRBV28,many,.,TGTGCCAGCAGTTTAGGGGCGGGAACCACAGATACGCAGTATTTT,CASSLGAGTTDTQYF
TRBJ2-3,TRBV9,few,TRBD2,TGTGCCAGCAGCGTAGTGGGGAGGGCCACAGATACGCAGTATTTT,CASSVVGRATDTQYF
TRBJ2-7,TRBV30,many,.,TGTGCCTGGAGCCAAGACTACGAGCAGTACTTC,CAWSQDYEQYF
TRBJ2-3,TRBV5-1,many,.,TGCGCCAGCAGCGCAAGTTGGACAGATACGCAGTATTTT,CASSASWTDTQYF
TRBJ1-1,TRBV11-2,many,TRBD1,TGTGCCAGCAGCTTGGGGGACAGGGACACTGAAGCTTTCTTT,CASSLGDRDTEAFF
TRBJ1-3,TRBV30,few,TRBD1,TGTGTCTGGAGGGGGACAGTCGGAAACACCATATATTTT,CVWRGTVGNTIYF
TRBJ2-7,TRBV20-1,many,.,TGCAGTGCCTGGTCGCAGAGCTCCTACGAGCAGTACTTC,CSAWSQSSYEQYF
TRBJ2-5,TRBV20-1,many,.,TGCAGTGTTGACCGAGACAGTGGGGAGACCCAGTACTTC,CSVDRDSGETQYF
TRBJ2-1,TRBV20-1,many,TRBD2,TGCAGTGCTAGAGAGTGGACTAGCGGGATGTACAATGAGCAGTTCTTC,CSAREWTSGMYNEQFF
TRBJ2-7,TRBV28,few,.,TGTGCCAGCAGTTTTAATATGAGGGACGAGCAGTACTTC,CASSFNMRDEQYF
TRBJ2-1,TRBV5-4,.,TRBD1,TGTGCCAGCAGCTTTAGACAGGGGCCCAATGAGCAGTTCTTC,CASSFRQGPNEQFF
TRBJ2-3,TRBV20-1,many,.,TGCAGTGCTAGAACCTTTCAGGCACGGGGGCGCACAGATACGCAGTATTTT,CSARTFQARGRTDTQYF
TRBJ2-3,TRBV28,many,TRBD1,TGTGCCAGCAGTTTATCGGGACAGGGGGCAGATACGCAGTATTTT,CASSLSGQGADTQYF
TRBJ1-2,TRBV7-2,.,.,TGTGCCAACACCGCAGAGGCTTATGGCTACACCTTC,CANTAEAYGYTF
TRBJ2-7,TRBV11-2,many,.,TGTGCCAGCAGCTCCGGCACCGGGTACGAGCAGTACTTC,CASSSGTGYEQYF
TRBJ2-7,TRBV30,many,.,TGTGCCTGGAGTGTTAAAGTCTACGAGCAGTACTTC,CAWSVKVYEQYF
TRBJ2-5,TRBV3-1,many,TRBD2,TGTGCCAGCAATTTGGGTAGCGGGAGTCGTAAGACCCAGTACTTC,CASNLGSGSRKTQYF
TRBJ1-2,TRBV5-1,.,.,TGCGCCAGCAGGCTGGGGCGGTCTAACTATGGCTACACCTTC,CASRLGRSNYGYTF
TRBJ1-1,TRBV20-1,many,.,TGCAGTGCTTCAAAGGGGGGTAAGAACACTGAAGCTTTCTTT,CSASKGGKNTEAFF
TRBJ1-5,TRBV5-1,many,TRBD1,TGCGCCAGCAGCCTCGGACAGGGCCGAAGCAATCAGCCCCAGCATTTT,CASSLGQGRSNQPQHF
TRBJ2-5,TRBV24-1,few,.,TGTGCCACCATGGGACGGCCACAAGAGACCCAGTACTTC,CATMGRPQETQYF
TRBJ2-6,TRBV7-2,.,.,TGTGCCAGCAGCTTAGAGGGAACCTCTGGGGCCAACGTCCTGACTTTC,CASSLEGTSGANVLTF
TRBJ2-5,TRBV20-1,.,.,TGCAGTGTAGGGGGGTTTGGGGAGACCCAGTACTTC,CSVGGFGETQYF
TRBJ1-5,TRBV6-1,few,TRBD1,TGTGCCAGCAGCCCGGGACAGTTCAATCAGCCCCAGCATTTT,CASSPGQFNQPQHF